This T cell receptor beta chain emerged from a study of OX40 agonist ivuxolimab in advanced cancers. Describing the broader study: Ivuxolimab, which targeted the costimulatory receptor OX40 (CD134), was an agonistic, fully human IgG2 monoclonal antibody. In the dose-escalation cohort, 82.7% of patients were male, and the mean age was around 60 years, with a range of about 23 to 85. Of the approximately 54 dose-escalation patients, hepatocellular carcinoma was present in about 20, melanoma in roughly 15, renal cell carcinoma in 9 and head and neck cancer in 9. Prior anti-PD-1, anti-PD-L1 or anti-CTLA-4 therapy was permitted, and roughly two fifths of dose-escalation patients had received checkpoint inhibitors. Partial responses were achieved by three dose-escalation patients, of whom one had hepatocellular carcinoma and two had cutaneous melanoma. Intravenous ivuxolimab was administered to patients every 2 weeks at six dose levels: 0.01, 0.1, 0.3, 1.5, 3 and 10 mg/kg. Peripheral TCRbeta sequencing was intended to test whether TCR sequence diversity was altered and clonal T-cell expansion was caused by ivuxolimab. The paper reports the monotherapy dose-escalation portion (N of about 51 patients) of the phase I ivuxolimab trial. The study at large found these results: Low levels of normalized T-cell clonal expansion were also shown by some nonresponding patients. Clonal expansion of both CD4+ and CD8+ blood T cells was observed from baseline to week 6 at doses 0.1 to 3.0 mg/kg. In the 0.1-3.0 mg/kg groups, partial responders had among the lowest normalized peripheral clonal expansion, particularly in CD8+ T cells. The antigen specificity of the peripheral T cells that underwent clonal expansion was not determined. On average, CD8+ T cells showed more expanded clones than CD4+ T cells after ivuxolimab.

To sequence the TCRbeta CDR3 region, genomic DNA was isolated from the sorted cells. The immunoSEQ Assay was used to sequence the TCRbeta CDR3 regions. Here the immuneACCESS table is served through TCRdb, limited to in-frame sequences with V and J called. Missing clones are a known gap in these copies; in checked studies unresolved V genes cover under half, and the rest lacks a known reason. The sample table lists about 42,000 clones, about 86% of them with a count of one. 21% of the sample lies in the top ten. Patients with autoimmune disease history or receiving systemic immunosuppression were excluded from the trial. Peripheral blood for TCR sequencing was collected from all dose cohorts at baseline, on cycle 4 day 1, and on cycle 7 day 1. The samples were drawn from a first-in-human, open-label, multicenter phase I dose-escalation trial of ivuxolimab. Adults with locally advanced or metastatic melanoma, renal cell, hepatocellular, or head and neck squamous cell carcinoma were enrolled in the trial. Before TCR sequencing, CD4+ T cells and CD8+ T cells from peripheral blood were sorted into separate populations.

Concerning this clone itself: This clone's antigen is unknown. Qualities for individual bases were not recorded, and no much larger clone is one base off.

Specimen: CD4+ or CD8+ T cells sorted from blood, collected in a trial of the OX40 agonist ivuxolimab. This clonotype was obtained from an adult with an advanced solid tumor such as melanoma, head and neck, liver or kidney cancer.

The DNA sequence is TGTGCCAGCAGTCAATCGGAGCGGGGGCCATTCAATGAGCAGTTCTTC. Its protein is CASSQSERGPFNEQFF. Recombination joined TRBV27 with TRBJ2-1, with TRBD2 identical over 8 junction bases. From the cysteine up to the phenylalanine, the CDR3 has a length of 16 residues. The kept DNA is CDR3 alone, 48 bases in frame from the first base. Reading the germline V gene (reference sequence) gives CDR1 MNHEY and CDR2 SMNVEV. Relative to germline, V is missing 5 bases and J is missing 6 bases, with 12 bases of the junction outside any gene match.